The clone carrying this T cell receptor (beta chain) was picked up many times. A second 7 to 11 cycle PCR used barcoded and J-beta primers. TCRdb called the 5' RACE reads again in MiXCR, with one record for every CDR3 protein. The sample has over 1,500,000 distinct CDR3 sequences; roughly two fifths are singletons. The data stem from a study of blood T cells in healthy people across ages. This CDR3 spans 15 amino acids. CDR1 and CDR2 (germline): LGHNA, YSLEER. V was pared by 3 bases and J by 0 bases, with 12 bases between. Sequences were obtained from blood. The clonotype was recovered from a human donor in good health. The rearrangement uses TRBV4-3 and TRBJ2-7, with a weak D call TRBD1 (6 bases). The CDR3 DNA is TGCGCCAGCAGCCAGGTGACAGGCGCCTCCTACGAGCAGTACTTC. It specifies CASSQVTGASYEQYF.